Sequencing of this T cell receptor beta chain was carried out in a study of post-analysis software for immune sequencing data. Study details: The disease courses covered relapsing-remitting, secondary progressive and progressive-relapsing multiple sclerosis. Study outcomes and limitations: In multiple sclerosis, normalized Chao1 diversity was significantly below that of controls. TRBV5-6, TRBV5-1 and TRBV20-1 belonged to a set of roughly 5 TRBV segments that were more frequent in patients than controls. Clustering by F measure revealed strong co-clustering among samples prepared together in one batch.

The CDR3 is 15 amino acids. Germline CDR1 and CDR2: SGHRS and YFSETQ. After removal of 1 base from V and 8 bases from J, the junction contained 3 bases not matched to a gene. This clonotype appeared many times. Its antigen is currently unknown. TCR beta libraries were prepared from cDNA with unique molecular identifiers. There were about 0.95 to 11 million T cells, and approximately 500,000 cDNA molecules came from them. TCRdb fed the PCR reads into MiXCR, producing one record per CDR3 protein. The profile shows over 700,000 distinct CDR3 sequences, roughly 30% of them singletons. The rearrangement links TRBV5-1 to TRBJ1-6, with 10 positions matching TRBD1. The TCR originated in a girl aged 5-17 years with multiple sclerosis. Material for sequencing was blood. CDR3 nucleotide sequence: TGCGCCAGCAGCTTGAGAGGGACAGGGGATTCACCCCTCCACTTT. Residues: CASSLRGTGDSPLHF.